The clone carrying this T cell receptor (beta chain) was seen a few times. The antigen is unknown. Germline V lookup: CDR1 KGHSH, CDR2 LQKENI. V was cut by 3 bases and J by 4 bases, with 10 bases left in between. The CDR3 covers 14 residues. This entry is derived from a study of beta chain features in type 1 diabetes. General study findings and limits: Moderate but significant shortening of TCRB CDR3s was recorded in all four CD4+ subsets from Type 1 diabetes patients.

What was sequenced were expressed TCRB transcripts, since all of the isolated RNA had been reverse transcribed. Some clones are missing from TCRdb's copy, which holds only in-frame ones; the method was immunoSEQ multiplex PCR. The repertoire holds nearly 700,000 clones, with over 10% as singletons. The rearrangement links TRBV18 to TRBJ2-1; D is perhaps TRBD1 or TRBD2 (5 bases each). The sequencing sample was made of naive CD4+ T cells from blood. This sequence was found in a young man with type 1 diabetes. The DNA for the CDR3 is TGTGCCAGCTCACCGGGGACGGTTTACAATGAGCAGTTCTTC. Translated: CASSPGTVYNEQFF.